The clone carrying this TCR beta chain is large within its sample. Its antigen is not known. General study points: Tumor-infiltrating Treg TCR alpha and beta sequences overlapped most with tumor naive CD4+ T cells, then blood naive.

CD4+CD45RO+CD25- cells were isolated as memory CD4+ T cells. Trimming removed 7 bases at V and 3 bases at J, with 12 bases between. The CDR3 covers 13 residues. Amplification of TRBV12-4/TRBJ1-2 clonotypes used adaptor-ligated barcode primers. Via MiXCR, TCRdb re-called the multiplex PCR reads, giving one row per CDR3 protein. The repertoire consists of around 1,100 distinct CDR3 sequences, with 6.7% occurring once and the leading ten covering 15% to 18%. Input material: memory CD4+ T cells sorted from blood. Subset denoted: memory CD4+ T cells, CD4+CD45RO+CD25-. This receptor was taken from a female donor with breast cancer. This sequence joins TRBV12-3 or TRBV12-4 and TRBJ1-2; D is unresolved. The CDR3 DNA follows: TGTGCCAGCAACCCGAGCGGGTACTATGGCTACACCTTC. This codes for CASNPSGYYGYTF.